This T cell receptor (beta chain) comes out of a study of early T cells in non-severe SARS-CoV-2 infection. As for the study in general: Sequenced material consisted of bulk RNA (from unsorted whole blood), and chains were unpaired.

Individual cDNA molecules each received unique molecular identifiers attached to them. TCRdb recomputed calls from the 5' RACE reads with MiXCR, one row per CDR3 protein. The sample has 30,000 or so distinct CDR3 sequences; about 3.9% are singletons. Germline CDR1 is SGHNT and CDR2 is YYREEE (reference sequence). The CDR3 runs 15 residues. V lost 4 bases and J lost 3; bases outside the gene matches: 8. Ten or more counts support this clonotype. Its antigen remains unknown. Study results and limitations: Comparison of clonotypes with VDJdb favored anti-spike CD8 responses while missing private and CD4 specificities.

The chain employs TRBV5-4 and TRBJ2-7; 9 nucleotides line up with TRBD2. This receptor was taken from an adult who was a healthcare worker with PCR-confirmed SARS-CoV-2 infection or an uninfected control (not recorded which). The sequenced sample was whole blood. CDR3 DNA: TGTGCCAGCAGCCCGGTAGCGGGAGTAATCTACGAGCAGTACTTC. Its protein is CASSPVAGVIYEQYF.